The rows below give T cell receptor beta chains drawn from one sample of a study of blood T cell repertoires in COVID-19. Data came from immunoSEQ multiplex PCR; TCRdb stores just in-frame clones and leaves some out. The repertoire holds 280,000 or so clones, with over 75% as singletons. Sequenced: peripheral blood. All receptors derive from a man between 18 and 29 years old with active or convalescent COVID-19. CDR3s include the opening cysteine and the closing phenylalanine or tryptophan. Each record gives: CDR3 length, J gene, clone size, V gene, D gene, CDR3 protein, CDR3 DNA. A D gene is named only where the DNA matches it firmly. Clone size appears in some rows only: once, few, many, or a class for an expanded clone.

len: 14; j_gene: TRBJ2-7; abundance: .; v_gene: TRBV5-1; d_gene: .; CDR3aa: CASSWRGATYEQYF; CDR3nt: TGCGCCAGCAGCTGGCGAGGAGCAACCTACGAGCAGTACTTC
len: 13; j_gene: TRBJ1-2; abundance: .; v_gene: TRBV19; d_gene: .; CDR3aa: CASTDQGLDGYTF; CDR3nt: TGTGCCAGTACCGACCAGGGTCTGGATGGCTACACCTTC
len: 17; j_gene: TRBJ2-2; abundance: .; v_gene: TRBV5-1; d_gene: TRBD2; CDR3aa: CASSPTSGGAGSGELFF; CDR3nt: TGCGCCAGCAGCCCTACTAGCGGGGGGGCCGGTAGCGGGGAGCTGTTTTTT
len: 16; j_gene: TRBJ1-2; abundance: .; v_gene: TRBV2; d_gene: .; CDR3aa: CASSGRFGLESPGYTF; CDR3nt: TGTGCCAGCAGTGGACGCTTCGGGTTAGAGTCCCCTGGCTACACCTTC
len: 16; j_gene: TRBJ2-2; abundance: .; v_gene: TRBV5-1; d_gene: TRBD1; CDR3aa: CASSPGQGAYTGELFF; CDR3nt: TGCGCCAGCAGCCCGGGACAGGGGGCTTACACCGGGGAGCTGTTTTTT
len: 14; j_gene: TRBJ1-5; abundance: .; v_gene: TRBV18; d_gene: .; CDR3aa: CASSPGSSNQPQHF; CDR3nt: TGTGCCAGCTCACCTGGTAGTAGCAATCAGCCCCAGCATTTT
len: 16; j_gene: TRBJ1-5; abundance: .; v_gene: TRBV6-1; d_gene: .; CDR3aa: CASSEYDEASNQPQHF; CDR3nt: TGTGCCAGCAGTGAATACGACGAGGCCAGCAATCAGCCCCAGCATTTT
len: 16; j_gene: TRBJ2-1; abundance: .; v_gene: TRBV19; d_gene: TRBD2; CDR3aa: CASSISATSGTNEQFF; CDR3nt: TGTGCCAGTAGTATTTCGGCGACTAGCGGGACTAATGAGCAGTTCTTC
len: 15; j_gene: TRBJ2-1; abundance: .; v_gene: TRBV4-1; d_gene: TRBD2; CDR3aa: CASSQRAGGANEQFF; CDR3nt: TGCGCCAGCAGCCAGCGTGCGGGGGGGGCCAATGAGCAGTTCTTC
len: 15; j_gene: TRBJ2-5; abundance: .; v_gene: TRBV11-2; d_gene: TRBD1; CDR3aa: CASSLDRGRGETQYF; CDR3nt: TGTGCCAGCAGCTTGGACAGGGGGCGAGGAGAGACCCAGTACTTC
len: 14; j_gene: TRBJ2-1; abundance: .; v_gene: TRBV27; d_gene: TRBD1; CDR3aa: CASSLVPGGNEQFF; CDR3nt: TGTGCCAGCAGTTTAGTGCCAGGGGGCAATGAGCAGTTCTTC
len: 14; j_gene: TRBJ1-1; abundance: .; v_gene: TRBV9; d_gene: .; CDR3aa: CASSPRGRNTEAFF; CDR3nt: TGTGCCAGCAGCCCCAGGGGACGGAACACTGAAGCTTTCTTT
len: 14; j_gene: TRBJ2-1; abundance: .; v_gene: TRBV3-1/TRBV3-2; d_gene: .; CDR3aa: CASVPSASYNEQFF; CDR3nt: TGTGCCAGCGTGCCTAGCGCCTCCTACAATGAGCAGTTCTTC
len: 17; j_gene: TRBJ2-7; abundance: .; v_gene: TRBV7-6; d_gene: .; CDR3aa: CASSLDLGQALTYEQYF; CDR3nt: TGTGCCAGCAGCCTCGACCTGGGGCAGGCGCTGACCTACGAGCAGTACTTC
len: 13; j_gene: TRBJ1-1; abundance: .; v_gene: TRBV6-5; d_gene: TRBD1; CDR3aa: CASSETGLSTAFF; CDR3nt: TGTGCCAGCAGCGAGACAGGGTTAAGTACGGCTTTCTTT
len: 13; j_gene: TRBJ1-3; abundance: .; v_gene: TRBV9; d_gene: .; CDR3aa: CASAGKTGNTIYF; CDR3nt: TGTGCCAGCGCGGGGAAAACTGGAAACACCATATATTTT
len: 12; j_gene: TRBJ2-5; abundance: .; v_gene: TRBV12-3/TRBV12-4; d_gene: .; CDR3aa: CASRQPGETQYF; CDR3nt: TGTGCCAGCAGGCAACCCGGGGAGACCCAGTACTTC
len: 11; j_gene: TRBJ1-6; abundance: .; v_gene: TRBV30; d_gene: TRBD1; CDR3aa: CGGQGNSPLHF; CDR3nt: TGTGGGGGACAGGGTAATTCACCCCTCCACTTT
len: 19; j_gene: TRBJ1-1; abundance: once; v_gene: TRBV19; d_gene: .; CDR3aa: CASSIPLQGRIGMNTEAFF; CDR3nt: TGTGCCAGTAGTATACCCCTACAGGGACGTATCGGTATGAACACTGAAGCTTTCTTT
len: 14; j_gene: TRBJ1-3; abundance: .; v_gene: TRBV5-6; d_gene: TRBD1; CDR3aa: CASSQGTAGNTIYF; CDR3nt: TGTGCCAGCAGCCAAGGGACAGCTGGAAACACCATATATTTT
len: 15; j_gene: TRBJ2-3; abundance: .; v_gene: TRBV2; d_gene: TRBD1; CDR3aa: CASSVPGQTTDTQYF; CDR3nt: TGTGCCAGCAGTGTACCGGGACAGACCACAGATACGCAGTATTTT
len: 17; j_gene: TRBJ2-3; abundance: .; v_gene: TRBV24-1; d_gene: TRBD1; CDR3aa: CATSDSRTGGGSDTQYF; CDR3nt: TGTGCCACCAGTGATTCCCGGACAGGGGGCGGATCAGATACGCAGTATTTT
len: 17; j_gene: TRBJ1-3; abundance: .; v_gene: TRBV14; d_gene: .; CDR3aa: CASSPQTPGLLGNTIYF; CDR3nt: TGTGCCAGCAGCCCTCAAACCCCGGGACTCCTTGGAAACACCATATATTTT
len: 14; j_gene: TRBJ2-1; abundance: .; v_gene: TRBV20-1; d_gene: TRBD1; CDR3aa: CSASSDRGVYEQFF; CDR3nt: TGCAGTGCTAGTAGTGACAGGGGTGTCTATGAGCAGTTCTTC
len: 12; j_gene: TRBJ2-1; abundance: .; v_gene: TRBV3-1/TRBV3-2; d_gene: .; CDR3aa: CASSPTYNEQFF; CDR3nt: TGTGCCAGCAGCCCCACTTACAATGAGCAGTTCTTC
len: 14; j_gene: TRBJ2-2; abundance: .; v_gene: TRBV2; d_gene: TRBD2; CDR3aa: CASSDLRGTGELFF; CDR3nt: TGTGCCAGCAGTGATCTGCGGGGGACCGGGGAGCTGTTTTTT
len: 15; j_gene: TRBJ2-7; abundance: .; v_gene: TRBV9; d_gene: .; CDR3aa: CASSVAPGDSYEQYF; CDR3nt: TGTGCCAGCAGCGTAGCCCCAGGGGACTCCTACGAGCAGTACTTC
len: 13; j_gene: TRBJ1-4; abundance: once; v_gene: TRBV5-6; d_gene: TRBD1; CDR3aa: CASSLVGQTKLFF; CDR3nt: TGTGCCAGCAGCTTGGTGGGACAGACTAAACTGTTTTTT
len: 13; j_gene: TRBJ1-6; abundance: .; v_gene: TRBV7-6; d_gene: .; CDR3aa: CASSPTGGSPLHF; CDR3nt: TGTGCCAGCAGCCCAACCGGGGGTTCACCCCTCCACTTT
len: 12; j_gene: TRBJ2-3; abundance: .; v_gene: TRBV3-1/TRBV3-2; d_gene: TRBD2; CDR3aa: CASSLGTSESHF; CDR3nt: TGTGCCAGCAGCCTCGGGACTAGCGAATCGCATTTT